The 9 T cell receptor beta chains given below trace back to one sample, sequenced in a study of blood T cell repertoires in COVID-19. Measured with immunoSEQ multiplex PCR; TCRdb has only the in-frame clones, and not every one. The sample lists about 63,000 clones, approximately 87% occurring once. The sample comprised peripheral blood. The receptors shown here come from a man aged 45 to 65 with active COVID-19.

The CDR3 coding sequence is TGTGCCAGCAGCTTGGAAGGGACACCATATCAGCCCCAGCATTTT. Its translation: CASSLEGTPYQPQHF. V usage is TRBV5-5 and J usage is TRBJ1-5; possibly TRBD1 for D (6 bases). CDR1 is SGHKS, CDR2 YYEKEE, per germline (reference sequence). Trimming took off 0 bases at V and 5 bases at J, with 12 bases between the two ends. This CDR3 region has 15 residues. Together with reference TRBV5-5 and TRBJ1-5, the CDR3 gives the full variable domain: DAGVTQSPTHLIKTRGQQVTLRCSPISGHKSVSWYQQVLGQGPQFIFQYYEKEERGRGNFPDRFSARQFPNYSSELNVNALLLGDSALYLCASSLEGTPYQPQHFGDGTRLSIL.

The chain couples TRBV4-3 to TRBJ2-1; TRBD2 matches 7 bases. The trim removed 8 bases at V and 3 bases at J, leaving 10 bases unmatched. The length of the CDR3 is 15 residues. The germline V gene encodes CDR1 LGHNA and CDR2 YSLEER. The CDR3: CASALTRELYNEQFF. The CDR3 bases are TGCGCCAGCGCCCTTACGCGGGAGCTCTACAATGAGCAGTTCTTC.

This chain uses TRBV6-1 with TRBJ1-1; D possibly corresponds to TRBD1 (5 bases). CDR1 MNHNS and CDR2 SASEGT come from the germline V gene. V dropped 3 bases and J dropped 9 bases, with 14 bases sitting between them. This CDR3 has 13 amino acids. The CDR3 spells CASSETAQGKAFF. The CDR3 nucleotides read TGTGCCAGCAGTGAGACAGCCCAAGGGAAAGCTTTCTTT.

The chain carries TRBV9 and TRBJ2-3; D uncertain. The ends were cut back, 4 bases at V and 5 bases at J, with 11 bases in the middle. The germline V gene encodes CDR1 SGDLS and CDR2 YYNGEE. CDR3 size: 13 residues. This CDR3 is CASSQSLIDTQYF. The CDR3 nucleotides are TGTGCCAGCAGCCAATCCCTAATAGATACGCAGTATTTT. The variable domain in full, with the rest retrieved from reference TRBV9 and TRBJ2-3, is DSGVTQTPKHLITATGQRVTLRCSPRSGDLSVYWYQQSLDQGLQFLIQYYNGEERAKGNILERFSAQQFPDLHSELNLSSLELGDSALYFCASSQSLIDTQYFGPGTRLTVL.

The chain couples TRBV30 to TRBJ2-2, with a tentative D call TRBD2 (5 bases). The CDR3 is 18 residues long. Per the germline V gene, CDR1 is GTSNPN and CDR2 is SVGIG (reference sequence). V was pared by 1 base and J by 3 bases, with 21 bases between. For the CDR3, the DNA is TGTGCCTGGAGTGATACAACGGCAACGGGATTGGACACCGGGGAGCTGTTTTTT. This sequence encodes CAWSDTTATGLDTGELFF.

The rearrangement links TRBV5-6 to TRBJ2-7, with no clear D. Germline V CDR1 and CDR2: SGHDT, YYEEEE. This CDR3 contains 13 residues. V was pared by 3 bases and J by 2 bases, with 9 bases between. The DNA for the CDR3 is TGTGCCAGCAGCTCCACGGTAACCTACGAGCAGTACTTC. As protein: CASSSTVTYEQYF.

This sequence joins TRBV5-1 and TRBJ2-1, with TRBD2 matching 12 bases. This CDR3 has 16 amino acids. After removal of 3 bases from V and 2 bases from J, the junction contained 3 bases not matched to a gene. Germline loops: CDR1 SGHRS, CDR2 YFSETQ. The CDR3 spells CASSSRTSGTYNEQFF. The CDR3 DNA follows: TGCGCCAGCAGCTCCCGGACTAGCGGGACCTACAATGAGCAGTTCTTC. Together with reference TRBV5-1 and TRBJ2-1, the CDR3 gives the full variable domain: KAGVTQTPRYLIKTRGQQVTLSCSPISGHRSVSWYQQTPGQGLQFLFEYFSETQRNKGNFPGRFSGRQFSNSRSEMNVSTLELGDSALYLCASSSRTSGTYNEQFFGPGTRLTVL.

CDR3 coding DNA: TGCGCCAGCAGCTTGGGAGGCGGAGGGACTGAAGCTTTCTTT. Amino acid sequence: CASSLGGGGTEAFF. V usage is TRBV5-1 and J usage is TRBJ1-1; unclear D gene. The CDR3 runs 14 residues. The V end was cut by 0 bases, the J end by 5 bases, with 11 bases between. Germline V gene sequence: CDR1 SGHRS, CDR2 YFSETQ.

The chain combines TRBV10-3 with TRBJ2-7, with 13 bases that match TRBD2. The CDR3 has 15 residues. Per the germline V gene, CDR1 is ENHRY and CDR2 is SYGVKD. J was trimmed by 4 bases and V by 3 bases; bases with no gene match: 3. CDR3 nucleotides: TGTGCCATCAGTGACCGGACTAGCGGGAGTTACGAGCAGTACTTC. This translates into CAISDRTSGSYEQYF.